This T cell receptor beta chain was sequenced in a study of shared clonotypes between healthy human individuals. Looking at the study overall: Three CD4 naive, three CD4 memory, two CD8 naive and one CD8 memory plate were used per donor. Regarding the study as a whole: About 5% of naive CD4 clonotypes were shared across a few donors.

Turning to this clone: Its antigen is unknown.

Profiling relied on immunoSEQ multiplex PCR, and the TCRdb table lists in-frame clones only, not all of them. The sample has more than 2,000,000 clones, roughly nine tenths seen once. Trimming stripped 4 bases from V and 10 bases from J, with 19 bases between. CDR1 and CDR2 (germline): MDHEN, SYDVKM. CDR3 length: 15 residues. The chain joins TRBV28 to TRBJ1-4; no reliable D call. Sequenced: naive CD4+ T cells sorted from blood. This sample's subset: CD45RA+ positively selected. This TCR was sampled from a man in his late teens or twenties in good health. The CDR3 DNA reads TGTGCCAGCAGTTCCTCCCAGGTCCAACTTGGAAAACTGTTTTTT. Its protein is CASSSSQVQLGKLFF.